What follows are 29 T cell receptor beta chains derived from one specimen sequenced in a study of CD8+ T cells in alopecia areata. It was cDNA, reverse transcribed from extracted RNA, that served as the sequencing template. Repertoires were generated with immunoSEQ multiplex PCR, while TCRdb's copy carries only in-frame clones and drops some. The sample consists of 50,000 to 80,000 clones, 44% of them appearing once. Material: NKG2D-low CD8+ T cells sorted from blood. The receptors derive from a human donor with alopecia areata.

This clone was seen a few times. The chain combines TRBV13 with TRBJ1-1; possible D gene TRBD1, 5 bases. The germline gives CDR1 PRHDT, CDR2 FYEKMQ (reference sequence). The CDR3 is 13 amino acids. V lost 6 bases to trimming and J lost 5 bases, with 13 bases between them. The CDR3 nucleotides are TGTGCCAGCAGGGCGCAGGGAGGGACTGAAGCTTTCTTT. Translation gives CASRAQGGTEAFF.

The rearrangement uses TRBV15 and TRBJ2-7; 8 bases match TRBD1. Germline CDR1 is LNHNV and CDR2 is YYDKDF (reference sequence). CDR3 size: 14 residues. The ends lost 1 base at V and 3 bases at J; junction bases unmatched: 2. This CDR3 reads CATSRVGQGYEQYF. CDR3 nucleotides: TGTGCCACCAGCAGAGTTGGACAGGGCTACGAGCAGTACTTC.

A few counts support this clone. The V and J genes are TRBV4-3 and TRBJ2-3; D is possibly TRBD2 (5 bases). This CDR3 comprises 15 residues. Germline CDR1 and CDR2: LGHNA and YSLEER. The V gene lost 2 bases and the J gene lost 2 bases, with 11 bases spanning the gap. In DNA, the CDR3 is TGCGCCAGCAGCCAATCCACCGGGGACACAGATACGCAGTATTTT. Its translation: CASSQSTGDTDTQYF.

This sequence joins TRBV4-1 and TRBJ2-7; a weak D match, TRBD1 (6 bases). Germline V gives CDR1 MGHRA, CDR2 YSYEKL. Between the trimmed V and J ends, which lost 3 bases and 6 bases, there was a span of 12 bases. This CDR3 region has 13 residues. CDR3 coding DNA: TGCGCCAGCAGCCAGTTCAACAGGGCCGAGCAGTACTTC. This codes for CASSQFNRAEQYF.

The chain joins TRBV4-2 to TRBJ1-6; 7 bases are a match to TRBD1. V dropped 1 base and J dropped 9; count of bases not matched to a gene: 9. CDR1 is LGHNA, CDR2 YNFKEQ, per germline. CDR3 length equals 16 residues. The CDR3 DNA sequence: TGTGCCAGCAGCCAAGGCACCTCTGGGGACAGTTCACCCCTCCACTTT. Translated: CASSQGTSGDSSPLHF.

The genes are TRBV23-1 and TRBJ2-1; maybe TRBD2 (5 bases). TRBV23-1 is noted as an ORF with a role that remains uncertain. Trimming stripped 2 bases from V and 6 bases from J, with 11 bases between. The CDR3 is 14 amino acids. CDR3 in amino acids: CASSQSLATNEQFF. CDR3 DNA sequence: TGCGCCAGCAGTCAAAGCCTAGCTACCAATGAGCAGTTCTTC.

The chain joins TRBV6-6 to TRBJ2-5, with TRBD1 matching over 7 bases. Per germline, CDR1 MNHNY and CDR2 SVGAGI (reference sequence). This CDR3 comprises 15 residues. V shed 6 bases and J 2 bases; nucleotides not matched to a gene: 9. The DNA for the CDR3 is TGTGCCAGCAGCTACCAAGACAGGGTTCAAGAGACCCAGTACTTC. This gives the protein CASSYQDRVQETQYF.

This clone was found a few times. The chain uses TRBV15 and TRBJ2-1; no clear D gene. Looked up from germline, CDR1 is LNHNV and CDR2 is YYDKDF (reference sequence). This CDR3 region has 12 residues. Trimming shortened V by 0 bases and J by 5 bases, and 2 bases separated the two germline ends. The DNA for the CDR3 is TGTGCCACCAGCAGAGATAACAATGAGCAGTTCTTC. This encodes CATSRDNNEQFF.

This clone showed up just a few times. The chain carries TRBV29-1 and TRBJ2-7, with 10 bases aligning to TRBD1. The CDR3 length is 12 residues. Per germline, CDR1 SQVTM and CDR2 ANQGSEA. V lost 6 bases and J lost 4; bases outside the gene matches: 3. DNA for the CDR3: TGCAGCGTGGAGGGACAGGGGTACGAGCAGTACTTC. Protein sequence: CSVEGQGYEQYF.

The chain has TRBV27 and TRBJ2-7; possibly TRBD2 for D (6 bases). The CDR3 loop spans 15 amino acids. The germline gives CDR1 MNHEY, CDR2 SMNVEV (reference sequence). V lost 5 bases and J lost 3, with 17 bases in between. This CDR3 reads CASSLTGTPFYEQYF. As DNA, the CDR3 is TGTGCCAGCAGTCTGACCGGGACTCCATTCTACGAGCAGTACTTC.

This rearrangement joins TRBV4-1 to TRBJ2-1; TRBD2 matches at 7 bases. V gave up 2 bases and J gave up 7 bases; unmatched junction bases: 8. The CDR3 is 15 amino acids. Germline CDR1 and CDR2: MGHRA and YSYEKL. In DNA, the CDR3 is TGCGCCAGCAGCCAAACTCGGGACTACCGGAATGAGCAGTTCTTC. This codes for CASSQTRDYRNEQFF.

This clone showed up just a few times. The V gene is TRBV29-1, the J gene TRBJ2-2, with D tentatively TRBD1 (5 bases). The CDR3 sequence is 19 residues long. Germline loops: CDR1 SQVTM, CDR2 ANQGSEA. Trimming took 1 base from V and 2 from J, leaving 23 bases between them. DNA for the CDR3: TGCAGCGTTGAAGGAGGATCCACGGCAGGGTCAAGTAACACCGGGGAGCTGTTTTTT. The encoded protein is CSVEGGSTAGSSNTGELFF.

This clone appeared a few times. The chain couples TRBV30 to TRBJ1-1; D uncertain. V was shortened by 0 bases and J by 3 bases, with 11 bases between the two germline ends. Germline CDR1 reads GTSNPN; CDR2 reads SVGIG (reference sequence). The CDR3 length is 14 residues. DNA of the CDR3: TGTGCCTGGAGTGTAACGGTCCGAGACACTGAAGCTTTCTTT. Protein sequence: CAWSVTVRDTEAFF.

This clone was detected many times. The J gene is TRBJ2-1, the V gene TRBV7-2, with 8 bases matching TRBD2. The germline CDR1 and CDR2 sequences are SGHTA and FQGNSA. This CDR3 comprises 13 residues. V dropped 5 bases and J dropped 10; count of bases not matched to a gene: 7. The CDR3 reads CASSVGTSREQFF. The CDR3 DNA reads TGTGCCAGCAGCGTCGGGACTAGTCGCGAGCAGTTCTTC. Looking up the rest from reference TRBV7-2 and TRBJ2-1 gives the full variable domain: GAGVSQSPSNKVTEKGKDVELRCDPISGHTALYWYRQSLGQGLEFLIYFQGNSAPDKSGLPSDRFSAERTGGSVSTLTIQRTQQEDSAVYLCASSVGTSREQFFGPGTRLTVL.

As regards this clone: Additional DNA sequences in this sample encode the identical CDR3. The chain recombines TRBV7-9 with TRBJ2-7; D uncertain. This CDR3 region has 12 residues. Germline-derived CDR1 and CDR2 are SEHNR and FQNEAQ (reference sequence). V was cut by 2 bases and J by 2 bases, with 4 bases left in between. The CDR3 sequence: CASSLSPYEQYF. The CDR3, as DNA: TGTGCCAGCAGCTTATCCCCCTACGAGCAGTACTTC.

This clone was picked up a small number of times. The gene calls are TRBV7-2 and TRBJ2-7; D possibly matches TRBD1 or TRBD2 (5 bases each). Trimming left V 5 bases short and J 3 bases short, with 11 bases between. CDR1 is SGHTA and CDR2 is FQGNSA in the germline V gene. The CDR3 is 13 amino acids. CDR3 loop: CASSLWDGYEQYF. Here the CDR3 DNA reads TGTGCCAGCAGCCTGTGGGACGGCTACGAGCAGTACTTC.

In its sample, this clone was seen a few times. The CDR3 region has the DNA TGCAGCGTTGAAGGAGCTGGAAACACCATATATTTT. It yields the protein CSVEGAGNTIYF. This chain uses TRBV29-1 with TRBJ1-3, with D unclear. The V end was cut by 1 base, the J end by 2 bases, with 3 bases between. The CDR3 sequence is 12 residues long. Looked up from germline, CDR1 is SQVTM and CDR2 is ANQGSEA. The complete variable domain, with remaining parts taken from reference TRBV29-1 and TRBJ1-3, reads SAVISQKPSRDICQRGTSLTIQCQVDSQVTMMFWYRQQPGQSLTLIATANQGSEATYESGFVIDKFPISRPNLTFSTLTVSNMSPEDSSIYLCSVEGAGNTIYFGEGSWLTVV.

The table lists this clone with many counts. The chain recombines TRBV6-4 with TRBJ2-2; weak D call: TRBD2 (6 bases). Trimming cost V 5 bases and J 5 bases, with 12 bases left between them. CDR3 length: 14 amino acids. Germline-derived CDR1 and CDR2 are MRHNA and SNTAGT. CDR3 residues: CASSPGTETGELFF. The CDR3 DNA is TGTGCCAGCAGTCCAGGGACTGAAACCGGGGAGCTGTTTTTT.

In its sample, this clone was seen once. The V gene is TRBV7-8, the J gene TRBJ2-1; maybe TRBD2 (5 bases). V was trimmed by 5 bases and J by 0 bases, leaving 11 bases between them. CDR1 SGHVS and CDR2 FQNEAQ come from the germline V gene. The CDR3 contains 15 residues. The chain's CDR3 is CASSTRRGSYNEQFF. Written as DNA, the CDR3 is TGTGCCAGCAGCACCCGCCGGGGCTCCTACAATGAGCAGTTCTTC.

There are a few counts of this clone. The rearrangement joins TRBV2 to TRBJ2-5, with 11 bases that match TRBD2. This CDR3 has 14 residues. From germline, CDR1 is SNHLY and CDR2 FYNNEI. Trimming took 7 bases from V and 3 from J; bases not matched to a gene: 4. The CDR3 protein is CASTQTSGEETQYF. Written as DNA, the CDR3 is TGTGCCAGCACCCAGACTAGCGGGGAAGAGACCCAGTACTTC.

V usage is TRBV5-6 and J usage is TRBJ1-5; no firm D call. CDR1 and CDR2 from the germline V gene are SGHDT and YYEEEE. This CDR3 contains 13 residues. V was trimmed by 1 base and J by 2 bases, leaving 4 bases between them. CDR3 DNA sequence: TGTGCCAGCAGCTTGATTGGCAATCAGCCCCAGCATTTT. It translates to CASSLIGNQPQHF.

This rearrangement joins TRBV7-9 to TRBJ2-7; the match to TRBD1 covers 7 bases. CDR3 length: 16 amino acids. Losses at the gene ends were 4 bases for V and 2 bases for J; bases not matched to a gene: 11. CDR1 and CDR2 (germline): SEHNR, FQNEAQ (reference sequence). In DNA form, the CDR3 reads TGTGCCAGCAGCTCCACGCGGCAGGGGGTTACCTACGAGCAGTACTTC. Amino acid sequence: CASSSTRQGVTYEQYF.

This chain uses TRBV28 with TRBJ2-3, with D hard to call. The germline V and J ends were trimmed by 2 bases and 1 base, with 7 bases remaining between them. The V gene's germline CDR1 is MDHEN and CDR2 SYDVKM. This CDR3 has 14 amino acids. For the CDR3, the DNA is TGTGCCAGCAGTTTAGTTAGAGGCACAGATACGCAGTATTTT. Amino acid sequence: CASSLVRGTDTQYF.

V gene TRBV4-3 combines with J gene TRBJ2-2; D not certain. In germline, CDR1 is LGHNA, CDR2 YSLEER. The length of the CDR3 is 16 residues. Trimming took off 0 bases at V and 3 bases at J, with 11 bases between the two ends. CDR3 amino acids: CASSQDSLGDTGELFF. CDR3 in DNA: TGCGCCAGCAGCCAAGACTCCCTTGGAGACACCGGGGAGCTGTTTTTT.

This clone was seen a few times. The chain uses TRBV7-9 and TRBJ2-1, with 7 nucleotides matching TRBD1. With V trimmed by 4 bases and J by 3 bases, 3 bases remained unmatched. Germline CDR1 SEHNR, CDR2 FQNEAQ (reference sequence). This CDR3 has 14 residues. The DNA of the CDR3 is TGTGCCAGCAGCTGGGACAGCTACTACAATGAGCAGTTCTTC. It is translated as CASSWDSYYNEQFF.

The V call is TRBV4-3, the J call TRBJ2-7, with D maybe TRBD1 (5 bases). Germline V gene data show CDR1 as LGHNA and CDR2 as YSLEER. Trimming left V 0 bases short and J 2 bases short, with 11 bases between. This CDR3 comprises 15 residues. The CDR3 reads CASSQERQSPYEQYF. The CDR3 DNA is TGCGCCAGCAGCCAAGAGAGACAGTCACCCTACGAGCAGTACTTC.

This clone was detected only a few times. This chain connects TRBV29-1 to TRBJ2-7; 13 nucleotides agree with TRBD2. The V gene's germline CDR1 is SQVTM and CDR2 ANQGSEA. After removal of 6 bases from V and 4 bases from J, the junction contained 12 bases not matched to a gene. The CDR3 runs to 16 residues. The CDR3 nucleotides read TGCAGCGTGCGCGGGAGGACTAGCGGGAGTAGATACGAGCAGTACTTC. Residues: CSVRGRTSGSRYEQYF.

This clone has more than one count but fewer than ten. CDR3 protein: CASSLESGGGTQYF. As DNA, the CDR3 is TGTGCCAGCAGCTTAGAGAGCGGCGGAGGGACCCAGTACTTC. This sequence joins TRBV7-8 and TRBJ2-5, with a tentative D call TRBD2 (5 bases). The CDR3 is made up of 14 amino acids. From germline, CDR1 is SGHVS and CDR2 FQNEAQ. Trimming stripped 1 base from V and 7 bases from J, with 13 bases between.

This clone was seen more than once but under ten times. The chain recombines TRBV14 with TRBJ1-4; D is unresolved. V was shortened by 2 bases and J by 5 bases, with 12 bases between the two germline ends. The CDR3 contains 15 residues. From germline, CDR1 is SGHDN and CDR2 FVKESK. The CDR3 coding sequence is TGTGCCAGCAGCCAACGACGAGGGTTAAATGAAAAACTGTTTTTT. It codes for CASSQRRGLNEKLFF.